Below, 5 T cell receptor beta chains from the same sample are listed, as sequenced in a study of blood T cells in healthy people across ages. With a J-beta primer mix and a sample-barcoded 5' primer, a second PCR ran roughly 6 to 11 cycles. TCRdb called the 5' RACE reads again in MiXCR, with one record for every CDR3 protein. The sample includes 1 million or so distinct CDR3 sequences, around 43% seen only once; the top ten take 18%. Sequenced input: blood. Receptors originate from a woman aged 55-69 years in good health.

DNA of the CDR3: TGCAGTGCTAGACTTACAGGGGGCCAAGAGACCCAGTACTTC. Translated, it gives CSARLTGGQETQYF. The genes are TRBV20-1 and TRBJ2-5, with 8 bases lining up with TRBD1. The CDR3 runs 14 residues. Germline V gene data show CDR1 as DFQATT and CDR2 as SNEGSKA (reference sequence). Germline trimming cut 2 bases from V and 1 base from J; bases unmatched to any gene: 3.

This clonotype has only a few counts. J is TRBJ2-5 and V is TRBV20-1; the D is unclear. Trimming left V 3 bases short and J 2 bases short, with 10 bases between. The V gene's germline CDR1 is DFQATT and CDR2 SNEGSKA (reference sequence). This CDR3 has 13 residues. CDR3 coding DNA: TGCAGTGCTAGTACGGTGATTCAAGAGACCCAGTACTTC. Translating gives CSASTVIQETQYF.

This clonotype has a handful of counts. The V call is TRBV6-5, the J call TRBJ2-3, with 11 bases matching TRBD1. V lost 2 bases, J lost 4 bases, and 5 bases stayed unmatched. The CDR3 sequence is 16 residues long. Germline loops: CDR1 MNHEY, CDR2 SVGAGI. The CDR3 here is CASSYPGTGGSDTQYF. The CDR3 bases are TGTGCCAGCAGTTACCCCGGGACAGGGGGATCAGATACGCAGTATTTT.

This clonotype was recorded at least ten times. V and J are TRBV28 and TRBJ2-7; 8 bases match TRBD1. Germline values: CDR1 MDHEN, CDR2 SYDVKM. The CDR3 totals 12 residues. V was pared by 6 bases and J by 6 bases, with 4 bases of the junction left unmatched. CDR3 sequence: CASRGTGGEQYF. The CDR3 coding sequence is TGTGCCAGCAGGGGGACAGGTGGCGAGCAGTACTTC. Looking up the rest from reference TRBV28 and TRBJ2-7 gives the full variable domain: DVKVTQSSRYLVKRTGEKVFLECVQDMDHENMFWYRQDPGLGLRLIYFSYDVKMKEKGDIPEGYSVSREKKERFSLILESASTNQTSMYLCASRGTGGEQYFGPGTRLTVT.

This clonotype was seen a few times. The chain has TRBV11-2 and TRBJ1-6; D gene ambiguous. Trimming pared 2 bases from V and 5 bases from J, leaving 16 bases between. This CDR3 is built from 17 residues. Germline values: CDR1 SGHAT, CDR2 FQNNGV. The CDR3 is CASSLSRGRSDNSPLHF. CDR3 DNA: TGTGCCAGCAGCTTAAGCCGCGGCCGGTCGGATAATTCACCCCTCCACTTT. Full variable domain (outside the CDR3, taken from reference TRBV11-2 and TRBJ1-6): EAGVAQSPRYKIIEKRQSVAFWCNPISGHATLYWYQQILGQGPKLLIQFQNNGVVDDSQLPKDRFSAERLKGVDSTLKIQPAKLEDSAVYLCASSLSRGRSDNSPLHFGNGTRLTVT.